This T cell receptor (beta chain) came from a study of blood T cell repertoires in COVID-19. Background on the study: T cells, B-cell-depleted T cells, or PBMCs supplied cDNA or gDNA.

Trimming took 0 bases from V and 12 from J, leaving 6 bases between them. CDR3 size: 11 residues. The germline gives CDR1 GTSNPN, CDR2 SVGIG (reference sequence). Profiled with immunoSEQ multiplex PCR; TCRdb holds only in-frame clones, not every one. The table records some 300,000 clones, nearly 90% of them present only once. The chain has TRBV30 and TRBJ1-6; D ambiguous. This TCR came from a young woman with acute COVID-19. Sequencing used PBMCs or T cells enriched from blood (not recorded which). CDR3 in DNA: TGTGCCTGGAGTGTCGGTTTACCCCTCCACTTT. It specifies CAWSVGLPLHF. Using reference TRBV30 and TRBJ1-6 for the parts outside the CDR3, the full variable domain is SQTIHQWPATLVQPVGSPLSLECTVEGTSNPNLYWYRQAAGRGLQLLFYSVGIGQISSEVPQNLSASRPQDRQFILSSKKLLLSDSGFYLCAWSVGLPLHFGNGTRLTVT.